Presented here are 7 T cell receptor beta chains from one specimen sequenced in a study of blood T cells in healthy people across ages. Combining a sample-barcoded 5' primer with a J-beta primer mix, a second PCR ran for 7 to 11 cycles. Each CDR3 protein gets one entry after TCRdb re-called the 5' RACE reads with MiXCR. The sample lists fewer than 950,000 distinct CDR3 sequences, roughly 50% occurring once. The sequencing input was blood. The receptors were sampled from a man older than 75 in good health.

The V and J genes are TRBV2 and TRBJ2-3; the D gene is possibly TRBD1 (5 bases). Germline V CDR1 and CDR2: SNHLY, FYNNEI. The CDR3 has 14 amino acids. Trimming cost V 3 bases and J 14 bases, with 21 bases left between them. The CDR3 DNA is TGTGCCAGCAGTGACGGGCAGGGATACAGATACGCGTATTTT. This translates into CASSDGQGYRYAYF.

V usage is TRBV5-6 and J usage is TRBJ2-5, with D possibly being TRBD2 (5 bases). V lost 4 bases, J lost 5 bases, and 18 bases lay in between. This CDR3 is built from 15 residues. Per the germline V gene, CDR1 is SGHDT and CDR2 is YYEEEE. The CDR3, as DNA: TGTGCCAGCAGCCGCGGATTAGGGAGCTTGGAGACCCAGTACTTC. It encodes CASSRGLGSLETQYF. The full variable domain, with the rest looked up from reference TRBV5-6 and TRBJ2-5, is DAGVTQSPTHLIKTRGQQVTLRCSPKSGHDTVSWYQQALGQGPQFIFQYYEEEERQRGNFPDRFSGHQFPNYSSELNVNALLLGDSALYLCASSRGLGSLETQYFGPGTRLLVL.

This CDR3 reads CASSLAGQNYGYTF. As DNA, the CDR3 is TGTGCCAGCAGTTTAGCAGGACAAAACTATGGCTACACCTTC. The V and J genes are TRBV12-3 or TRBV12-4 and TRBJ1-2, with a tentative D call TRBD1 (5 bases). Trimming took off 0 bases at V and 2 bases at J, with 7 bases between the two ends. The CDR3 is 14 amino acids.

The chain recombines TRBV24-1 with TRBJ2-7, with D uncertain. This CDR3 has 14 amino acids. The V end was cut by 3 bases, the J end by 1 base, with 9 bases between. The germline V gene encodes CDR1 KGHDR and CDR2 SFDVKD. CDR3 in amino acids: CATSDADGSYEQYF. Written as DNA, the CDR3 is TGTGCCACCAGTGATGCAGACGGTTCCTACGAGCAGTACTTC.

This clonotype was picked up a small number of times. In DNA form, the CDR3 reads TGTGCCAGCAGCTTAGGCGGGGGGCGTTCTGAAAAACTGTTTTTT. Its translation is CASSLGGGRSEKLFF. The chain recombines TRBV7-2 with TRBJ1-4; D possibly corresponds to TRBD1 (6 bases). Per the germline V gene, CDR1 is SGHTA and CDR2 is FQGNSA. The CDR3 runs to 15 residues. V gave up 1 base and J gave up 7 bases, with 13 bases separating them.

This clonotype showed up just once. The V gene is TRBV10-3, the J gene TRBJ1-1; 8 nucleotides line up with TRBD1. V shed 0 bases, J shed 1 base, and the junction held 7 bases outside the gene matches. Germline CDR1 reads ENHRY; CDR2 reads SYGVKD. This CDR3 is 17 amino acids long. The CDR3 sequence is CAISESTYGQGNTEAFF. CDR3 nucleotides: TGTGCCATCAGTGAGTCGACGTATGGACAGGGGAACACTGAAGCTTTCTTT.

V is TRBV3-1 and J is TRBJ2-7, with a weak D call TRBD2 (6 bases). Germline CDR1 LGHDT, CDR2 YNNKEL (reference sequence). This CDR3 comprises 14 residues. Trimming shortened V by 4 bases and J by 2 bases, and 12 bases separated the two germline ends. CDR3: CASSLPGVTYEQYF. CDR3 sequence (DNA): TGTGCCAGCAGCCTCCCGGGGGTAACCTACGAGCAGTACTTC.